The next 27 T cell receptor beta chains were all read from a single sample in a study of blood T cell repertoires in COVID-19. Only in-frame clones appear in the TCRdb table, and some are missing; sequencing was by immunoSEQ multiplex PCR. The sample lists 100,000 or so clones, roughly 80% occurring once. Material for sequencing was peripheral blood. Source of these receptors: a man at least 80 years old with acute or convalescent COVID-19.

This clone occurred once. The chain recombines TRBV30 with TRBJ2-5, with D perhaps matching TRBD2 (6 bases). The CDR3 extends over 14 amino acids. V was trimmed by 5 bases and J by 2 bases, leaving 15 bases between them. Germline values: CDR1 GTSNPN, CDR2 SVGIG (reference sequence). The CDR3 reads CAWGPAGRQETQYF. The CDR3 region has the DNA TGTGCCTGGGGTCCGGCGGGGCGGCAAGAGACCCAGTACTTC.

The CDR3 bases are TGTGCCAGCAGTTACTCCCTTCAGGGGAGCACTGAAGCTTTCTTT. Its translation: CASSYSLQGSTEAFF. The V gene is TRBV6-5, the J gene TRBJ1-1, with D perhaps TRBD1 (6 bases). In germline, CDR1 is MNHEY, CDR2 SVGAGI. There are 15 residues in the CDR3. V was cut by 0 bases and J by 4 bases, with 12 bases left in between.

The V gene is TRBV5-1, the J gene TRBJ2-6; the match to TRBD2 covers 12 bases. V was pared by 3 bases and J by 0 bases, with 13 bases of the junction left unmatched. The germline V gene has CDR1 SGHRS and CDR2 YFSETQ. The CDR3 sequence is 21 residues long. CDR3: CASSSGTVLTSGSSGANVLTF. Here the CDR3 DNA reads TGCGCCAGCAGCTCCGGGACAGTTCTGACTAGCGGGAGCTCTGGGGCCAACGTCCTGACTTTC.

V usage is TRBV6-5 and J usage is TRBJ1-5; D is perhaps TRBD1 (6 bases). CDR1 and CDR2 (germline): MNHEY, SVGAGI. V lost 0 bases to trimming and J lost 4 bases, with 10 bases between them. This CDR3 has 15 residues. The CDR3 protein is CASSYSRGGNQPQHF. As DNA, the CDR3 is TGTGCCAGCAGTTACTCCAGGGGAGGGAATCAGCCCCAGCATTTT.

This clone was observed a handful of times. The J gene is TRBJ2-7, the V gene TRBV29-1; 12 nucleotides agree with TRBD2. Unmatched junction bases numbered 7, after V lost 3 bases and J lost 4 bases. Germline V gene lookup returns CDR1 SQVTM and CDR2 ANQGSEA. This CDR3 region has 15 residues. In DNA, the CDR3 is TGCAGCGTTGACCTAGCGGGAGGGCTGGGGTACGAGCAGTACTTC. Amino acids: CSVDLAGGLGYEQYF.

This CDR3 reads CASSLLAGWDTQYF. The CDR3 DNA reads TGTGCCAGCAGCTTACTAGCGGGTTGGGATACGCAGTATTTT. This sequence joins TRBV5-4 and TRBJ2-3, with 9 bases matching TRBD2. Germline lookup yields CDR1 SGHNT and CDR2 YYREEE (reference sequence). J was trimmed by 6 bases and V by 2 bases; bases with no gene match: 4. This CDR3 is built from 14 residues.

The rearrangement uses TRBV7-2 and TRBJ2-5, with TRBD2 matching 7 bases. V was pared by 5 bases and J by 4 bases, with 7 bases of the junction left unmatched. This CDR3 spans 14 amino acids. CDR1 is SGHTA and CDR2 is FQGNSA in the germline V gene. CDR3 DNA: TGTGCCAGCAGCCCCGCCGGACTAGGAGAGACCCAGTACTTC. Protein product: CASSPAGLGETQYF. The entire variable domain, with the rest obtained from reference TRBV7-2 and TRBJ2-5, is as follows: GAGVSQSPSNKVTEKGKDVELRCDPISGHTALYWYRQSLGQGLEFLIYFQGNSAPDKSGLPSDRFSAERTGGSVSTLTIQRTQQEDSAVYLCASSPAGLGETQYFGPGTRLLVL.

The chain couples TRBV4-1 to TRBJ2-2; a weak D match, TRBD2 (6 bases). Trimming stripped 3 bases from V and 7 bases from J, with 12 bases between. The CDR3 runs to 14 residues. In germline, CDR1 is MGHRA, CDR2 YSYEKL. For the CDR3, the DNA is TGCGCCAGCAGCCAGGCGCTGGGGGGCGGGGAGCTGTTTTTT. This translates into CASSQALGGGELFF.

The rearrangement joins TRBV5-6 to TRBJ1-3, with TRBD1 matching 9 bases. CDR3 length: 16 amino acids. Germline V gene data show CDR1 as SGHDT and CDR2 as YYEEEE. Trimming removed 4 bases from V and 4 bases from J; junction bases left unmatched: 9. The CDR3 is CASSLLQGATGNTIYF. The CDR3 DNA is TGTGCCAGCAGCCTATTACAGGGGGCTACCGGAAACACCATATATTTT. The full variable domain, completed using reference TRBV5-6 and TRBJ1-3, is DAGVTQSPTHLIKTRGQQVTLRCSPKSGHDTVSWYQQALGQGPQFIFQYYEEEERQRGNFPDRFSGHQFPNYSSELNVNALLLGDSALYLCASSLLQGATGNTIYFGEGSWLTVV.

V usage is TRBV7-2 and J usage is TRBJ2-1; 16 nucleotides line up with TRBD2. Germline V gene lookup returns CDR1 SGHTA and CDR2 FQGNSA. Trimming at V came to 1 base and at J to 15 bases, leaving 6 bases not matched to a gene. This CDR3 has 15 residues. CDR3 in amino acids: CASSLEGLAGGNPFF. For the CDR3, the DNA is TGTGCCAGCAGCTTAGAGGGACTAGCGGGAGGGAACCCGTTCTTC. The full variable domain, in which reference TRBV7-2 and TRBJ2-1 provide the parts outside the CDR3, is GAGVSQSPSNKVTEKGKDVELRCDPISGHTALYWYRQSLGQGLEFLIYFQGNSAPDKSGLPSDRFSAERTGGSVSTLTIQRTQQEDSAVYLCASSLEGLAGGNPFFGPGTRLTVL.

The count of this clone is one. V is TRBV28 and J is TRBJ1-5; D perhaps matches TRBD1 (6 bases). Germline V CDR1 and CDR2: MDHEN, SYDVKM. The CDR3 sequence is 12 residues long. V lost 6 bases to trimming and J lost 4 bases, with 7 bases between them. DNA for the CDR3: TGTGCCAGCAGGGGGACAAATCAGCCCCAGCATTTT. Its translation: CASRGTNQPQHF. Supplemented by reference TRBV28 and TRBJ1-5, the full variable domain reads DVKVTQSSRYLVKRTGEKVFLECVQDMDHENMFWYRQDPGLGLRLIYFSYDVKMKEKGDIPEGYSVSREKKERFSLILESASTNQTSMYLCASRGTNQPQHFGDGTRLSIL.

The V call is TRBV5-1, the J call TRBJ1-6, with D perhaps matching TRBD1 (5 bases). The CDR3 is 16 residues long. Trimming stripped 1 base from V and 7 bases from J, with 15 bases between. From germline, CDR1 is SGHRS and CDR2 YFSETQ. The CDR3 DNA follows: TGCGCCAGCAGCTTGAAACCAGGGAATGAGAATTCACCCCTCCACTTT. The encoded protein is CASSLKPGNENSPLHF.

This sequence joins TRBV19 and TRBJ2-1, with 11 bases identical to TRBD1. The CDR3 loop spans 14 amino acids. The junction had 2 bases not matched to a gene; V was cut back by 5 bases and J by 5 bases. CDR1 is LNHDA and CDR2 is SQIVND in the germline V gene (reference sequence). Written as DNA, the CDR3 is TGTGCCAGTAGTGGGACAGGGGGACACAATGAGCAGTTCTTC. It is translated as CASSGTGGHNEQFF.

This chain connects TRBV11-3 to TRBJ1-1; D remains ambiguous. V dropped 2 bases and J dropped 1 base, with 5 bases sitting between them. The CDR3 has 13 residues. Germline CDR1 reads SGHNT; CDR2 reads YENEEA. This chain's CDR3 is CASSLYPNTEAFF. For the CDR3, the DNA is TGTGCCAGCAGCTTATATCCGAACACTGAAGCTTTCTTT.

The rearrangement uses TRBV30 and TRBJ1-3; D possibly corresponds to TRBD1 (5 bases). Trimming stripped 3 bases from V and 5 bases from J, with 17 bases between. CDR1 is GTSNPN, CDR2 SVGIG, per germline (reference sequence). The CDR3 has 15 residues. This CDR3 reads CAWRTPGLERNTIYF. The DNA of the CDR3 is TGTGCCTGGAGAACACCGGGACTGGAGAGAAACACCATATATTTT.

This clone was found once. The chain uses TRBV19 and TRBJ2-7, with TRBD1 identical over 7 bases. The CDR3 covers 13 residues. Germline lookup yields CDR1 LNHDA and CDR2 SQIVND (reference sequence). This CDR3 is CATGAGGRYEQYF. The CDR3 DNA is TGTGCTACCGGGGCAGGGGGTCGGTACGAGCAGTACTTC.

The chain combines TRBV27 with TRBJ1-5; TRBD1 aligns across 7 bases. Losses at the gene ends were 2 bases for V and 3 bases for J; bases not matched to a gene: 13. Germline CDR1 reads MNHEY; CDR2 reads SMNVEV (reference sequence). The CDR3 sequence is 18 residues long. CDR3 nucleotide sequence: TGTGCCAGCAGTTTAAAACCCATAGGGGGCGCCAACAATCAGCCCCAGCATTTT. As protein: CASSLKPIGGANNQPQHF.

This sequence joins TRBV7-6 and TRBJ2-5; 10 bases agree with TRBD2. The V gene end was trimmed by 4 bases and the J gene end by 0 bases; junction bases not matched to a gene: 8. Germline lookup yields CDR1 SGHVS and CDR2 FNYEAQ. The CDR3 has 17 amino acids. CDR3 loop: CASSSPRTSGNQETQYF. CDR3 coding DNA: TGTGCCAGCAGCTCACCACGGACTAGCGGAAACCAAGAGACCCAGTACTTC. Full variable domain (missing parts from reference TRBV7-6 and TRBJ2-5): GAGVSQSPRYKVTKRGQDVALRCDPISGHVSLYWYRQALGQGPEFLTYFNYEAQQDKSGLPNDRFSAERPEGSISTLTIQRTEQRDSAMYRCASSSPRTSGNQETQYFGPGTRLLVL.

V usage is TRBV25-1 and J usage is TRBJ2-7; D is unclear. Germline V gene lookup returns CDR1 MGHDK and CDR2 SYGVNS. The V and J ends lost 8 bases and 2 bases respectively, with 7 bases between them. CDR3 length: 11 residues. In nucleotides, the CDR3 is TGTGCCAGCGCAGTAACCTACGAGCAGTACTTC. This codes for CASAVTYEQYF.

The chain links TRBV6-5 to TRBJ2-1; 7 nucleotides line up with TRBD2. The germline CDR1 and CDR2 sequences are MNHEY and SVGAGI. V lost 4 bases, J lost 2 bases, and 2 bases stayed unmatched. This CDR3 is built from 14 residues. The CDR3 DNA is TGTGCCAGCAGTTCCGGACTAGCCTACAATGAGCAGTTCTTC. Encoded protein: CASSSGLAYNEQFF.

V usage is TRBV6-2 or TRBV6-3 and J usage is TRBJ1-5; 10 positions agree with TRBD1. J lost 5 bases, V lost 5 bases, and 9 bases had no gene match. Germline V gene data show CDR1 as MNHEY and CDR2 as SVGEGT. This CDR3 is 16 amino acids long. CDR3 nucleotides: TGTGCCAGCAGTCCCCTCCGACAGGGGGCGCATCAGCCCCAGCATTTT. Translated, it gives CASSPLRQGAHQPQHF.

This chain uses TRBV10-2 with TRBJ2-2; no clear D. Trimming pared 5 bases from V and 1 base from J, leaving 8 bases between. This CDR3 contains 14 residues. Germline V lookup: CDR1 WSHSY, CDR2 SAAADI. The CDR3 is CASSMYRNTGELFF. CDR3 bases: TGCGCCAGCAGTATGTACAGGAACACCGGGGAGCTGTTTTTT.

The V and J genes are TRBV9 and TRBJ1-1; possible D gene TRBD1, 5 bases. This CDR3 has 15 amino acids. Trimming removed 2 bases from V and 4 bases from J, with 15 bases in between. Germline loops: CDR1 SGDLS, CDR2 YYNGEE. In DNA, the CDR3 is TGTGCCAGCAGCGTCGACAGAGAGTCGCGCACTGAAGCTTTCTTT. Protein: CASSVDRESRTEAFF. The entire variable domain, with the rest obtained from reference TRBV9 and TRBJ1-1, is as follows: DSGVTQTPKHLITATGQRVTLRCSPRSGDLSVYWYQQSLDQGLQFLIQYYNGEERAKGNILERFSAQQFPDLHSELNLSSLELGDSALYFCASSVDRESRTEAFFGQGTRLTVV.

This chain links TRBV9 with TRBJ1-5; 10 positions match TRBD1. Trimming removed 4 bases from V and 5 bases from J; junction bases left unmatched: 12. This CDR3 spans 17 amino acids. The germline CDR1 and CDR2 sequences are SGDLS and YYNGEE. The CDR3 is CASSPPPGTGDDQPQHF. The CDR3 region has the DNA TGTGCCAGCAGCCCTCCCCCCGGGACAGGGGACGATCAGCCCCAGCATTTT.

V usage is TRBV4-3 and J usage is TRBJ2-2; 9 bases align to TRBD2. Trimming cost V 7 bases and J 5 bases; bases outside gene matches: 17. The CDR3 consists of 18 residues. The germline V gene has CDR1 LGHNA and CDR2 YSLEER. CDR3 in amino acids: CASKGSVAGGPGTGELFF. The CDR3 DNA is TGCGCCAGCAAAGGCTCGGTTGCGGGAGGGCCAGGGACCGGGGAGCTGTTTTTT.

The gene calls are TRBV19 and TRBJ1-1; D is ambiguous. From germline, CDR1 is LNHDA and CDR2 SQIVND (reference sequence). V shed 0 bases and J shed 0 bases, with 8 bases lying between them. The CDR3 totals 15 residues. CDR3: CASSIDPGLNTEAFF. CDR3 in DNA: TGTGCCAGTAGTATAGATCCGGGGTTGAACACTGAAGCTTTCTTT.

The chain uses TRBV2 and TRBJ2-4; 9 positions agree with TRBD2. The V and J ends lost 6 bases and 3 bases, in that order; junction bases with no gene match: 6. The CDR3 is 15 amino acids. CDR1 is SNHLY, CDR2 FYNNEI, per germline. The CDR3 DNA reads as TGTGCCAGCAGGGCGGGGCGGGGGGGCAAAAACATTCAGTACTTC. Its translation: CASRAGRGGKNIQYF.